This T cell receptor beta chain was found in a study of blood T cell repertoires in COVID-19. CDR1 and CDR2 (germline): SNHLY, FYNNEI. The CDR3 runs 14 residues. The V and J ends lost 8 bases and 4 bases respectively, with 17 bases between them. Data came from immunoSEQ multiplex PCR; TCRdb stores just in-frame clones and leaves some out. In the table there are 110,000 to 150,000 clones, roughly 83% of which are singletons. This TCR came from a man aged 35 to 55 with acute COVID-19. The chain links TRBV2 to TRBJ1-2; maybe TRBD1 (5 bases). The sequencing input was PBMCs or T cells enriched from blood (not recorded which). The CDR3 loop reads CASLRGKRAYGYTF. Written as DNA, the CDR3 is TGTGCCAGCCTGCGGGGGAAGCGGGCCTATGGCTACACCTTC. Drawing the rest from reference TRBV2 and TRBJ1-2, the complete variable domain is EPEVTQTPSHQVTQMGQEVILRCVPISNHLYFYWYRQILGQKVEFLVSFYNNEISEKSEIFDDQFSVERPDGSNFTLKIRSTKLEDSAMYFCASLRGKRAYGYTFGSGTRLTVV.